These T cell receptor beta chains were read from a single sample in a study of blood T cell repertoires in COVID-19. The data were produced by immunoSEQ multiplex PCR, yet TCRdb's version contains in-frame clones alone and is incomplete. Here the sample spans 350,000 to 450,000 clones, about 89% being singletons. Sequencing was carried out using peripheral blood. All receptors come from a woman aged 55-69 years with COVID-19, enrolled during active disease. The conserved cysteine and the conserved F or W are not part of the CDR3 here. Each record gives: V gene, D gene, J gene, CDR3 protein. The D gene is left open where the match is weak.

TRBV7-8	.	TRBJ1-2	ASSLGRVRGMEGYT
TRBV5-1	.	TRBJ2-3	ASSLEGPPDTQY
TRBV10-2	TRBD1	TRBJ1-2	ASGQGVSSYGYT
TRBV5-1	TRBD1	TRBJ2-5	ASSSQGAVFQETQY
TRBV5-4	TRBD2	TRBJ2-1	ASSFRLAGGRDEQF
TRBV3-1/TRBV3-2	TRBD1	TRBJ1-2	ASSPGQGAHYGYT
TRBV3-1/TRBV3-2	TRBD1	TRBJ1-6	ASSGTGVLSPLH
TRBV11-2	TRBD2	TRBJ2-1	ASSPSGGVNNEQF
TRBV7-2	.	TRBJ1-6	ASSLRSQGVGSPLH
TRBV11-2	.	TRBJ2-7	ASSFFSYEQY
TRBV7-3	TRBD2	TRBJ2-5	ASSLNRGVQETQY
TRBV4-2	.	TRBJ1-2	ASSQEAGEAGYYGYT
TRBV9	.	TRBJ1-3	ASRRGVAGNTIY
TRBV5-1	.	TRBJ2-7	ASSLESPGGSPGVGEQY
TRBV6-5	.	TRBJ2-3	ASTSVFGGTDTQY
TRBV18	.	TRBJ2-7	ASSLSYEQY
TRBV3-1/TRBV3-2	.	TRBJ1-2	ASSLQQAGYT
TRBV2	.	TRBJ2-2	ASSARETGELF
TRBV30	.	TRBJ1-6	AWSVQGNSPLH
TRBV5-6	TRBD1	TRBJ1-2	ASSYLGGQKFGGYT
TRBV5-1	TRBD1	TRBJ2-7	ASSLDRGVEQY
TRBV7-9	.	TRBJ1-4	ASSDGKNEKLF